This T cell receptor (beta chain) was identified in a study of blood T cell repertoires in COVID-19. Study-level information: PBMCs, B-cell-depleted T cells, or T cells were the source of the cDNA or gDNA that made up the material.

Assay used: immunoSEQ multiplex PCR; TCRdb lists only in-frame clones, some missing. The table includes roughly 120,000 clones, 85% to 90% detected once. CDR1 is SGHAT, CDR2 FQDESV, per germline (reference sequence). The germline V and J ends were trimmed by 1 base and 1 base, with 7 bases remaining between them. The CDR3 is 14 amino acids. This chain joins TRBV11-1 and TRBJ1-1; no definite D call. This receptor was obtained from a woman aged 50 to 60 with active or convalescent COVID-19. The sample consisted of peripheral blood. CDR3 in DNA: TGTGCCAGCAGCTTAGTCACAGCGAACACTGAAGCTTTCTTT. It specifies CASSLVTANTEAFF.